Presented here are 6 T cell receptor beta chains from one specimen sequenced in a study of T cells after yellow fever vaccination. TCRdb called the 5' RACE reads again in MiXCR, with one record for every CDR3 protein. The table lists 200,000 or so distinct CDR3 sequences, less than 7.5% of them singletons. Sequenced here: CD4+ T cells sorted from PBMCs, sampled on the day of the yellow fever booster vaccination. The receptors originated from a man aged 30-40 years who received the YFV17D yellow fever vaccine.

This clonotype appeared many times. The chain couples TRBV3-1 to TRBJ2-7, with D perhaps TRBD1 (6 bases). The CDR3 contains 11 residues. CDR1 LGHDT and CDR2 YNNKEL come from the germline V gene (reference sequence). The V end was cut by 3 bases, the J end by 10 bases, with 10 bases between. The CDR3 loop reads CASSQPGQQYF. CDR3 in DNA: TGTGCCAGCAGCCAGCCGGGACAACAGTACTTC.

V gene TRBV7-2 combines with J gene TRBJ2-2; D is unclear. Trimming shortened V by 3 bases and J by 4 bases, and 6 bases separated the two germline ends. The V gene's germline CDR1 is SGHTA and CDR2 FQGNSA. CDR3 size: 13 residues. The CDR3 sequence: CASSFSFTGELFF. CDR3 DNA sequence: TGTGCCAGCAGCTTTAGCTTCACCGGGGAGCTGTTTTTT.

CDR3 protein: CASAQSIYEQYF. CDR3 DNA: TGTGCCAGCGCTCAATCGATCTACGAGCAGTACTTC. The chain combines TRBV11-2 with TRBJ2-7, with unresolved D. The CDR3 totals 12 residues. Germline V CDR1 and CDR2: SGHAT, FQNNGV. V lost 8 bases and J 3 bases, leaving 11 bases between the germline ends. The full variable domain, rest sourced from reference TRBV11-2 and TRBJ2-7, is EAGVAQSPRYKIIEKRQSVAFWCNPISGHATLYWYQQILGQGPKLLIQFQNNGVVDDSQLPKDRFSAERLKGVDSTLKIQPAKLEDSAVYLCASAQSIYEQYFGPGTRLTVT.

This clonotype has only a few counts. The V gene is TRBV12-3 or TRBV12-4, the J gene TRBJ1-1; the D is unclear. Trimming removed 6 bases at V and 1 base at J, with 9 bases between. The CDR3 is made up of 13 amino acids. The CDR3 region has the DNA TGTGCCAGCAGACCGGGCGCGAACACTGAAGCTTTCTTT. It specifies CASRPGANTEAFF.

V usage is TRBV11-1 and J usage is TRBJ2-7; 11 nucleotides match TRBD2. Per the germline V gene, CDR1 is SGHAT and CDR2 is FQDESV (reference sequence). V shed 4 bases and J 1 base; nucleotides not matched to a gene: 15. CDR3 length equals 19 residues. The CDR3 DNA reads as TGTGCCAGCAGCTACCCCACTTATGCCGGGACTAGCGGATCCTACGAGCAGTACTTC. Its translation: CASSYPTYAGTSGSYEQYF.

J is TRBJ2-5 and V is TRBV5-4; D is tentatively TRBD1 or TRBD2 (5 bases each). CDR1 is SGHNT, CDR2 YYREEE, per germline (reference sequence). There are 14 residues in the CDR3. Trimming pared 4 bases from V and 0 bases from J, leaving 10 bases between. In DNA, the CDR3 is TGTGCCAGCAGCCTCGGGACGAACCAAGAGACCCAGTACTTC. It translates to CASSLGTNQETQYF.